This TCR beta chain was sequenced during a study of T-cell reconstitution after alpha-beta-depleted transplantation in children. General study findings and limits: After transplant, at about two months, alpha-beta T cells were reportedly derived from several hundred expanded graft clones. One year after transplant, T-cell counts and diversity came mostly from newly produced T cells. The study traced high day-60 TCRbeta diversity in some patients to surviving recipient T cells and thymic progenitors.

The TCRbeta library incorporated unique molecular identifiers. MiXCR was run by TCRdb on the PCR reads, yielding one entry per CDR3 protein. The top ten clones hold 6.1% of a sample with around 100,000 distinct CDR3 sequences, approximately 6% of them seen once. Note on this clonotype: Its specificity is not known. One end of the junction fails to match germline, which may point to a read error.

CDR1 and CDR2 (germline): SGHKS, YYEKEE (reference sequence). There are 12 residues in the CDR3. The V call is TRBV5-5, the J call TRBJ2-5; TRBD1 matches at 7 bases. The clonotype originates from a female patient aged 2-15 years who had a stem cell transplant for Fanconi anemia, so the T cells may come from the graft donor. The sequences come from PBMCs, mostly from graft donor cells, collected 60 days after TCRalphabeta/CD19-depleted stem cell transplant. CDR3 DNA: TGTGCCAGCAGCGTGAGCGGACAGGCGACGGGCTTC. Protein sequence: CASSVSGQATGF.